This T cell receptor beta chain was obtained from a study of OX40 agonist ivuxolimab in advanced cancers. For the study at large: Earlier treatment with anti-PD-1, anti-PD-L1 or anti-CTLA-4 was permitted, and about 40% had received some. Study-level findings and limits: CD8+ T cells were the subset that, on average, had more expanded clones than CD4+. Low normalized T-cell clonal expansion also characterized some of the nonresponders.

Assay: immunoSEQ multiplex PCR; the TCRdb copy retains only in-frame clones and omits some. The top ten hold 0.5% to 0.55% of the sample, which has 80,000 to 100,000 clones, around 90% seen once. Blood got drawn at baseline, again on cycle 4 day 1, and then on cycle 7 day 1. As to this clone: The antigen is undetermined.

CDR3 length: 15 amino acids. Trimming cost V 1 base and J 6 bases; bases outside gene matches: 4. Looked up from germline, CDR1 is SGHVS and CDR2 is FQNEAQ. The TCR originated in an adult with an advanced solid tumor such as melanoma, head and neck, liver or kidney cancer. The genes are TRBV7-8 and TRBJ2-1, with 9 bases lining up with TRBD1. The sequenced sample was CD4+ or CD8+ T cells sorted from blood, obtained in a trial of the OX40 agonist ivuxolimab. The DNA for the CDR3 is TGTGCCAGCAGCTTAGGCGGACAGGGGTTCAATGAGCAGTTCTTC. Amino acid sequence: CASSLGGQGFNEQFF.